This T cell receptor (beta chain) appears in the sequencing data of a study of blood T cell repertoires in COVID-19. Study-level information: PBMCs, B-cell-depleted T cells, or T cells were the source of the cDNA or gDNA that made up the material.

Original processing notes: Reference gene primer amplification gave estimated nucleated cell counts. Assay: immunoSEQ multiplex PCR; the TCRdb copy retains only in-frame clones and omits some. V and J calls and clone size are given by that table; D and trimming were obtained from the DNA. Of under 300,000 clones listed, 65% to 85% are singletons. Source material: peripheral blood. The sequence was obtained from a woman aged 40 to 50 with active or convalescent COVID-19.

The CDR3 is CASSELGTQYF. In nucleotides, the CDR3 is TGTGCCAGCAGCGAACTCGGGACCCAGTACTTC. V and J are TRBV5-4 and TRBJ2-5; no clear D. The CDR3 is 11 amino acids. The germline CDR1 and CDR2 sequences are SGHNT and YYREEE (reference sequence). V was shortened by 4 bases and J by 7 bases, with 8 bases between the two germline ends.